This TCR beta chain was found in a study of cytomegalovirus exposure and HLA in healthy donors (dated by TCRdb to the late 2010s). Regarding the research as a whole: According to an earlier analysis of several hundred of the donors, some 180 million T cells yielded 90 million to 140 million unique TCR beta sequences and more than 250 Gb of sequence data. An early release covering roughly 600 HLA-typed donors comprised roughly 300 gigabases of sequencing data and around 85 million unique TCR sequences. Of the 300 to 500 genotyped donors, 75% to 85% were placed in the genetic ancestry cluster associated with self-reported Caucasian donors. The study was designed to test whether signatures of past pathogen exposure could be identified by cataloging public T cell receptors. Using immunosequencing, the study profiled T cell repertoires from about 610 subjects and related those repertoires to cytomegalovirus serostatus. Along with the approximately 650-subject first cohort, a separate validation cohort of around 120 different subjects was used. High-throughput TCR immunosequencing, statistical association of individual TCRs with disease status, and machine learning were combined to predict cytomegalovirus infection status. To study patterns of TCR occurrence, a later analysis re-analyzed previously published TCR beta repertoires from 500 to 850 donors and added high-resolution HLA genotyping. Rather than drawing on any new phenotypic data, the later analysis identified candidate immune exposures from TCR beta sequences and the way those sequences occurred across donors. An earlier analysis of approximately 640 of the donors applied high-throughput TCR beta sequencing to assess whether each TCR beta V gene segment acted as functional or pseudogenic. Donor age, sex, ethnicity and CMV serostatus were collected together with the repertoire data. In a later genetic analysis, genome-wide SNP genotypes for about three fifths of the roughly 670 donors were used, and that subset was treated as a discovery cohort. All discovery cohort repertoires had been generated using a single sequencing platform. Class I and class II HLA loci were covered by the typing at four-digit resolution. Typing coverage differed by locus: A, B, C, DRB1 and DQB1 were typed in about 629-640 donors, DQA1 in about 500, DPA1 in nearly 610, and DPB1 in roughly 470. A handful of DR-DQ haplotypes were treated as single units for association and clustering because of strong linkage in the cohort. Among over 350 genotyped donors of the cohort, an average of roughly 240,000 unique TCR beta nucleotide sequences were sequenced per donor, 15% to 20% of them non-productive.

This clone showed up just once. No antigen is known for it. The input lacks base qualities; no much larger clone sits a single base away. Receptor libraries were prepared by the immunoSEQ multiplex PCR assay. For the multiplex PCR, a mixture combining 60 forward primers for TCR Vbeta segments and 13 reverse primers for TCR Jbeta segments was used. Amplification of the CDR3 region of rearranged TCR beta genes was performed with a multiplex PCR assay on genomic DNA. The amplified TCR beta libraries were sequenced on the Illumina HiSeq System as 87-base-pair reads. On the study's bioinformatics: A later analysis tallied about 77 million unique TCR beta chains across the approximately 670 repertoires, and some 10 million of those chains were shared by two or more donors. Raw reads were error-corrected and collapsed into unique sequences by a nearest-neighbor algorithm in which closely related sequences were merged to remove PCR and sequencing errors. CDR3 sequences were aligned to IMGT reference sequences to assign V, D and J gene segments. For a sequence to be retained, at least a six-nucleotide match to both a V gene segment and a J gene segment was required. A rearrangement was called productive if the CDR3 had no stop codons and remained in frame with V and J, and every other rearrangement was called non-productive. CDR3 was defined by IMGT convention, running from the second conserved V-encoded cysteine to the conserved J-encoded phenylalanine. The earlier analysis of about 610 of the donors excluded sequences that lacked an unambiguous match to a single V gene segment. An earlier analysis of 587 of the donors classified V segments as functional when productive rearrangements were above 56.7% and as segregating when the standard deviation between donors was above 5%. To diagnose cytomegalovirus status from the catalog of TCR beta chain sequences, a statistical classification framework was built. In a later analysis, TCR nucleotide sequences were compared against IMGT/GENE-DB human TR gene sequences so that V and J genes could be assigned. Using the TCRdist pipeline, a later analysis assigned CDR3 sequences along with most-parsimonious VDJ recombination scenarios. In a later analysis, each TCR beta chain was defined by its CDR3 amino acid sequence together with its V-gene family, and reads lacking a unique V-gene family were excluded. In a later analysis, fewer than 600 highly shared, low-generation-probability nucleotide sequences were removed to address suspected cross-contamination and a sequencing artifact. A later analysis calculated a clonal expansion index for each public chain from normalized within-repertoire ranks of inferred template counts. In a later analysis, generation probabilities were computed using a VDJ recombination model fitted to out-of-frame rearrangements, and the results were checked against IGoR. Hypergeometric tests were used in a later analysis to score TCR-TCR, TCR-HLA and TCR-CMV co-occurrence, with a repertoire-size bias correction applied to the TCR pairs. In a later analysis, false discovery rates were estimated by permuting HLA or CMV assignments 20 times. In a later analysis, co-occurring TCRs were grouped with DBSCAN, and TCRdist sequence similarity was added when clustering was performed within HLA-allele-positive subsets. For co-occurrence clustering, repertoires with fewer than 30,000 or more than 120,000 public chains were excluded, along with four or five repertoires with anomalous nucleotide sharing. TCRdb re-hosts the immuneACCESS table, in-frame sequences only. Its copies lack some clones; in the studies checked, an unresolved V gene accounts for under half of them, and the cause for the rest is not known. From that table come the V and J calls and clone size; the DNA was used to work out D and trimming. Recorded for this sample are some 93,000 clones; about two thirds of them occurred a single time. The top ten clones comprise more than 5% of the sample.

From the cysteine up to the phenylalanine, the CDR3 has a length of 12 residues. Solely the CDR3 DNA is kept, with 36 bases framed from the first base. The junction carries 6 bases between V and J, which are trimmed by 4 bases and 5 bases respectively. CDR1 and CDR2 are read off the germline V gene as MGHDK and SYGVNS. The cohort consisted of 650 to 850 healthy bone marrow donors. Cohort members were all nominally healthy when sampled, although unrecorded immune exposures were likely present. The donor tested CMV seropositive, placing the donor among the 250 to 350 seropositive members of the cohort. Each donor provided a peripheral blood sample, and peripheral blood mononuclear cells were used for TCR beta sequencing. Genomic DNA was extracted from the blood cell samples with the Qiagen DNeasy Blood Extraction Kit. Overall study results and their limits: According to the authors, the approach could potentially be generalized to other disease states and immunological phenotypes. A group of highly shared sequence variants was considered likely to be a technical artifact of the sequencing pipeline. A later analysis associated 17,000 or so TCR beta sequences with specific HLA alleles at a false discovery rate of 0.05. Several of the top co-occurrence clusters appeared to be linked to parvovirus B19, influenza, CMV and Epstein-Barr virus, according to a later analysis. Compared with equally common non-associated chains, HLA-associated TCR beta chains in a later analysis were more clonally expanded and had lower generation probabilities. Correlated functional status among segregating V segments might reflect linkage disequilibrium, but an unknown experimental factor could not be ruled out. According to a later analysis, TCR association rates differed among HLA loci, with DRB1 alleles showing the most associated TCRs and HLA-C alleles showing the fewest. Because HLA typing was missing for some donors at each locus, association tests included only the typed subset. Most TCR sequences were observed very rarely across donors, whereas some public TCRs were present in many individuals. The presence/absence analyses assumed that sequencing depth was roughly uniform across donors, and that assumption may not be true. According to a later analysis, most CMV-associated TCR beta chains appeared to be HLA-restricted, and the HLA associations seemed to be driven largely by CMV exposure. Compared with the roughly 720-donor mean, donors in an Asian-associated ancestry cluster had fewer N-insertions in productive TCRs, according to a later genetic analysis. Because counts were too low, under 20 rarely observed V segments, including chromosome 9 orphons, were left out of the earlier analysis of 587 of the donors. Assigning TCR associations to individual alleles was difficult when HLA alleles, especially DR and DQ, strongly co-occurred. In vitro tests confirmed that three of the cytomegalovirus-associated TCR beta chains recognize cytomegalovirus antigens. For the cohort, immune exposure information was limited to CMV serostatus. Only TCR beta chains were sequenced in this cohort, and the absence of alpha or paired-chain data limited detectable features. A further reported finding was that TCR beta sequences accurately predicted the HLA-A and HLA-B alleles for most subjects in the first cohort. V-gene and J-gene trimming of TCR beta chains was associated with a missense DCLRE1C variant in a later genetic analysis, and the association was replicated in an independent cohort. Cytomegalovirus status was reported to be diagnosed by the classifier with high specificity and sensitivity in both the original and validation cohorts. Broadly in line with IMGT annotations, most TCR beta V segments showed up in productive rearrangements about 90% or about 30% of the time in an earlier analysis of some 590 of the donors. The study listed approximately 160 TCR beta chains as associated with cytomegalovirus. Because the 87-base-pair reads could not distinguish some IMGT-functional V segments, including TRBV6-2 and TRBV6-3, those segments were excluded.

Sequencing was done on a sample of PBMCs. This chain is built from TRBV25-1 and TRBJ1-5; the D gene is unclear. This TCR was recovered from a boy aged 5-17 years in good health and CMV-seropositive. The sequenced DNA is TGTGCCAGCAGTGCAGGTCATCAGCCCCAGCATTTT. Its coded protein is CASSAGHQPQHF.